This TCR beta chain appears in the sequencing data of a study of T cell responses to AZD1222 COVID-19 vaccine. Study results and limitations: Within unmutated variant regions lay the reported targets of nearly half of spike-specific TCRs. The study found Spike-specific TCR breadth and depth rose after two AZD1222 doses. Possibly, clonal diversity was underestimated; donors were largely white British and included more females.

This clone was counted a few times. Its specificity is unknown. Generated by immunoSEQ multiplex PCR, the TCRdb table keeps only in-frame clones and is missing some. The data show approximately 61,000 clones, with about 81% seen just once and 20% to 30% held by the top ten. Trimming removed 2 bases at V and 6 bases at J, with 13 bases between. The CDR3 has 14 amino acids. The germline V gene encodes CDR1 MGHDK and CDR2 SYGVNS. This chain links TRBV25-1 with TRBJ1-2, with a tentative D call TRBD1 (6 bases). This sequence was found in an adult who received the AZD1222 COVID-19 vaccine. The starting material was peripheral blood, obtained 28 days after the second AZD1222 dose. CDR3 DNA: TGTGCCAGCAGTGAAAGGGGGGGGGCCGATGGCTACACCTTC. Amino acids: CASSERGGADGYTF.